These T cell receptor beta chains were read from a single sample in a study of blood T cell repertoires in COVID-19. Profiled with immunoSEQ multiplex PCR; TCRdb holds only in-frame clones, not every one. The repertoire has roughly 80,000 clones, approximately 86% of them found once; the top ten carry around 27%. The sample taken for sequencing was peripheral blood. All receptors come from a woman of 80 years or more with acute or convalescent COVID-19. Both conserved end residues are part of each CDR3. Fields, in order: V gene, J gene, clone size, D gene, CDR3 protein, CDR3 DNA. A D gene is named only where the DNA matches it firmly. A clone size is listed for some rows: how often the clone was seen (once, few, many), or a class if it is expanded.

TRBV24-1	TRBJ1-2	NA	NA	CATRGWRGGDGYTF	TGTGCCACCAGGGGATGGAGGGGGGGAGATGGCTACACCTTC
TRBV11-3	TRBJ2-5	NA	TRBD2	CASSSGLAVQETQYF	TGTGCCAGCAGCTCCGGACTAGCGGTTCAAGAGACCCAGTACTTC
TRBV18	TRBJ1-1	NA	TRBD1	CASSVADRGLGTEAFF	TGTGCCAGCTCAGTCGCGGACAGGGGGTTGGGCACTGAAGCTTTCTTT
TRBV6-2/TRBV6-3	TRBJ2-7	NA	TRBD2	CASSYSGTSVSYEQYF	TGTGCCAGCAGTTACTCCGGGACTAGCGTCTCCTACGAGCAGTACTTC
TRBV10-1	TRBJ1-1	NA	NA	CASRKDSLNTEAFF	TGCGCCAGCAGGAAGGACAGCTTGAACACTGAAGCTTTCTTT
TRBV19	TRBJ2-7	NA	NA	CASRDSRSYEQYF	TGTGCCAGTAGGGACAGTCGATCCTACGAGCAGTACTTC
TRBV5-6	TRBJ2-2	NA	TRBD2	CASSSAGNRWTGELFF	TGTGCCAGCAGCTCAGCGGGAAACCGATGGACCGGGGAGCTGTTTTTT
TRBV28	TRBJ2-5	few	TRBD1	CASRQQGFQETQYF	TGTGCCAGCAGGCAACAGGGGTTCCAAGAGACCCAGTACTTC
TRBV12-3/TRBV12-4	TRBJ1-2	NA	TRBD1	CASSFEGARGYTF	TGTGCCAGCAGTTTTGAGGGGGCGCGGGGCTACACCTTC
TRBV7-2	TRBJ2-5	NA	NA	CASSLGADRETQYF	TGTGCCAGCAGCTTAGGAGCGGATAGGGAGACCCAGTACTTC
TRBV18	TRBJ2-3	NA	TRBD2	CASSPGREADTQYF	TGTGCCAGCTCACCGGGGAGGGAGGCAGATACGCAGTATTTT
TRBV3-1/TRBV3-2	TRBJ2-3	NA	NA	CASSQESDFTDTQYF	TGTGCCAGCAGCCAAGAGTCAGACTTCACAGATACGCAGTATTTT
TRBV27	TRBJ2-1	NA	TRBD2	CASTRLAGGPENEQFF	TGTGCCAGCACCCGACTAGCGGGAGGGCCGGAGAATGAGCAGTTCTTC
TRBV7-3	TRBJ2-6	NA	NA	CASRTTGSGANVLTF	TGTGCCAGCAGAACGACAGGCTCTGGGGCCAACGTCCTGACTTTC
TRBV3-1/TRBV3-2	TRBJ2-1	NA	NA	CASSQRTVRIYNEQFF	TGTGCCAGCAGCCAGAGGACAGTCCGAATCTACAATGAGCAGTTCTTC